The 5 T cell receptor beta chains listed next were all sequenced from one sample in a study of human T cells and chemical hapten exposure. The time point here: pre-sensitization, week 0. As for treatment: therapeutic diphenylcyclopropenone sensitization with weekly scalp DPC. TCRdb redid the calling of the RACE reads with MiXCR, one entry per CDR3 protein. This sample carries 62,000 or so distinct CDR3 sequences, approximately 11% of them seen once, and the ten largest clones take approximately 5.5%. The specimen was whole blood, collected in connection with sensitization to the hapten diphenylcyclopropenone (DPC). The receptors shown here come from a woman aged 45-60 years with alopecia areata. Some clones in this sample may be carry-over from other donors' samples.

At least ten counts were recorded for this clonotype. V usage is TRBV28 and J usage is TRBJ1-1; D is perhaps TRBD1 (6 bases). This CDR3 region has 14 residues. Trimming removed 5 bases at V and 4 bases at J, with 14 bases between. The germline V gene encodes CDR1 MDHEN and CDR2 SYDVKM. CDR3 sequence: CASSPPGGLTEAFF. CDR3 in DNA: TGTGCCAGCAGTCCGCCCGGGGGGCTCACTGAAGCTTTCTTT. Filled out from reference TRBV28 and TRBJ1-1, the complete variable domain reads DVKVTQSSRYLVKRTGEKVFLECVQDMDHENMFWYRQDPGLGLRLIYFSYDVKMKEKGDIPEGYSVSREKKERFSLILESASTNQTSMYLCASSPPGGLTEAFFGQGTRLTVV.

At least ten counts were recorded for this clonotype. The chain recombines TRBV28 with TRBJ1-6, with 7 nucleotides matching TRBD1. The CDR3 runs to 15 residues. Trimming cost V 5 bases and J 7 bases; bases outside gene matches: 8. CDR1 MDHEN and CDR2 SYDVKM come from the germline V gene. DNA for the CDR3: TGTGCCAGCAGTCTTCTCCGGGACAGAAATTCACCCCTCCACTTT. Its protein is CASSLLRDRNSPLHF. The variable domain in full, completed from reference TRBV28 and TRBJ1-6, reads DVKVTQSSRYLVKRTGEKVFLECVQDMDHENMFWYRQDPGLGLRLIYFSYDVKMKEKGDIPEGYSVSREKKERFSLILESASTNQTSMYLCASSLLRDRNSPLHFGNGTRLTVT.

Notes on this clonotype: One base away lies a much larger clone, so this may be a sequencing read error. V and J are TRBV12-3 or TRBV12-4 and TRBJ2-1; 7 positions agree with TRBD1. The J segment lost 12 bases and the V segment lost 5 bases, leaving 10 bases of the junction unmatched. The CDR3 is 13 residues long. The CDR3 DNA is TGTGCCAGCAGTCGAGACAGGGACGTTGTGCAGTTCTTC. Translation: CASSRDRDVVQFF.

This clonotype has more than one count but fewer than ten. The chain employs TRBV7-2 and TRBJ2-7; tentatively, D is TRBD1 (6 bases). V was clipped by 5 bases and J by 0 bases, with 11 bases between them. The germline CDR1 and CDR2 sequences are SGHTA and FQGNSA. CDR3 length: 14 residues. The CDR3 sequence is CASSEQGNSYEQYF. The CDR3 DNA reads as TGTGCCAGCAGCGAACAGGGTAACTCCTACGAGCAGTACTTC.

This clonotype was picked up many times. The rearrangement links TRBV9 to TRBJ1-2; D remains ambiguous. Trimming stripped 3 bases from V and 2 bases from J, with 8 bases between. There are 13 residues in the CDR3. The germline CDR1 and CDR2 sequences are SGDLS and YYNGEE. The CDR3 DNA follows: TGTGCCAGCAGCGAGGGTTCCAACTATGGCTACACCTTC. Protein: CASSEGSNYGYTF.